The 16 T cell receptor beta chains listed next were all sequenced from one sample in a study of CD8 T cells in ankylosing spondylitis. TCRdb called the 5' RACE reads again in MiXCR, with one record for every CDR3 protein. The data show 100,000 or so distinct CDR3 sequences, less than 25% seen once. The sample comprised synovial fluid, either unsorted or a sorted T cell fraction (not recorded which). The source is a male donor with ankylosing spondylitis.

The rearrangement uses TRBV12-3 or TRBV12-4 and TRBJ1-2; D is ambiguous. Trimming stripped 2 bases from V and 4 bases from J, with 5 bases between. CDR3 length equals 12 residues. CDR3 DNA: TGTGCCAGCAGTTTAAACCCCTATGGCTACACCTTC. Translated, it gives CASSLNPYGYTF.

This clonotype occurred a few times. This rearrangement joins TRBV19 to TRBJ2-5, with D unresolved. Between the trimmed V and J ends, which lost 5 bases and 2 bases, there was a span of 12 bases. Germline V gene lookup returns CDR1 LNHDA and CDR2 SQIVND (reference sequence). This CDR3 comprises 14 residues. The CDR3 region has the DNA TGTGCCAGTAGTCTAATCGGAAGACAAGAGACCCAGTACTTC. It is translated as CASSLIGRQETQYF.

This clonotype was seen a few times. The V and J genes are TRBV2 and TRBJ2-1; TRBD1 agrees at 8 bases. The junction had 10 bases not matched to a gene; V was cut back by 7 bases and J by 8 bases. The CDR3 covers 14 residues. Germline V lookup: CDR1 SNHLY, CDR2 FYNNEI. The CDR3 sequence: CASTLDRGDDEQFF. CDR3 bases: TGTGCCAGCACCTTAGACAGGGGTGACGATGAGCAGTTCTTC.

This clonotype was counted many times. This chain uses TRBV24-1 with TRBJ2-1, with TRBD2 identical over 9 bases. This CDR3 spans 16 amino acids. Looked up from germline, CDR1 is KGHDR and CDR2 is SFDVKD. Losses at the gene ends were 6 bases for V and 4 bases for J; bases not matched to a gene: 9. This chain's CDR3 is CATSSIGTSGYNEQFF. The CDR3 bases are TGTGCCACCAGTTCGATTGGAACTAGCGGGTACAATGAGCAGTTCTTC.

The gene calls are TRBV18 and TRBJ2-2; perhaps TRBD2 as D (6 bases). This CDR3 is 16 amino acids long. Germline V lookup: CDR1 KGHSH, CDR2 LQKENI. Deletions cut 3 bases from V and 4 bases from J, with 15 bases between. CDR3 protein: CASSPLGGSGTGELFF. The CDR3 region has the DNA TGTGCCAGCTCACCGCTGGGGGGATCAGGCACCGGGGAGCTGTTTTTT. Complete variable domain (other parts from reference TRBV18 and TRBJ2-2): NAGVMQNPRHLVRRRGQEARLRCSPMKGHSHVYWYRQLPEEGLKFMVYLQKENIIDESGMPKERFSAEFPKEGPSILRIQQVVRGDSAAYFCASSPLGGSGTGELFFGEGSRLTVL.

This clonotype was seen ten or more times. The chain links TRBV29-1 to TRBJ2-2, with 7 positions matching TRBD2. The germline gives CDR1 SQVTM, CDR2 ANQGSEA. The length of the CDR3 is 14 residues. J gave up 0 bases and V 4 bases, and 2 bases lay outside the gene matches. CDR3 sequence: CSVGGLANTGELFF. CDR3 DNA sequence: TGCAGCGTTGGAGGACTAGCGAACACCGGGGAGCTGTTTTTT.

This clonotype was seen more than once but under ten times. The CDR3 DNA follows: TGTGCCAGCTCCCCTTCTAGCGGGGGAGGGTCCTACGAGCAGTACTTC. Its protein product is CASSPSSGGGSYEQYF. The rearrangement links TRBV18 to TRBJ2-7; 10 nucleotides match TRBD2. The CDR3 is 16 residues long. CDR1 and CDR2 (germline): KGHSH, LQKENI. V was clipped by 6 bases and J by 1 base; unmatched bases: 9.

This clonotype was observed a handful of times. The rearrangement joins TRBV20-1 to TRBJ2-1, with 13 bases identical to TRBD2. V lost 3 bases to trimming and J lost 7 bases; unmatched junction nucleotides: 6. The germline gives CDR1 DFQATT, CDR2 SNEGSKA (reference sequence). This CDR3 has 15 residues. The CDR3 DNA reads as TGCAGTGCTAGTGGGACTAGCGGGATTAGGAATGAGCAGTTCTTC. This gives the protein CSASGTSGIRNEQFF.

The V gene is TRBV19, the J gene TRBJ1-1, with 8 bases that match TRBD1. The V and J ends lost 4 bases and 8 bases, in that order; junction bases with no gene match: 15. This CDR3 contains 16 residues. Germline V gene lookup returns CDR1 LNHDA and CDR2 SQIVND (reference sequence). CDR3 nucleotide sequence: TGTGCCAGTAGTAACCGCCCCACCGGACAGGGAAGCGAAGCTTTCTTT. Translation gives CASSNRPTGQGSEAFF.

This rearrangement joins TRBV7-8 to TRBJ2-1, with D maybe TRBD2 (5 bases). There are 16 residues in the CDR3. CDR1 SGHVS and CDR2 FQNEAQ come from the germline V gene. Trimming stripped 4 bases from V and 3 bases from J, with 16 bases between. This CDR3 is CASSYGGAMSYNEQFF. The CDR3 nucleotides are TGTGCCAGCAGCTACGGAGGCGCGATGAGCTACAATGAGCAGTTCTTC.

This clonotype was found many times. The rearrangement joins TRBV2 to TRBJ1-2; a possible D gene is TRBD1 (6 bases). The CDR3 has 13 amino acids. From germline, CDR1 is SNHLY and CDR2 FYNNEI. Trimming took off 11 bases at V and 7 bases at J, with 20 bases between the two ends. CDR3 amino acids: CAGSQGYAGGYTF. CDR3 bases: TGTGCCGGCTCACAGGGTTACGCTGGTGGCTACACCTTC.

This chain links TRBV29-1 with TRBJ2-5; D uncertain. With 0 bases removed from V and 8 bases from J, the gap between germline ends came to 10 bases. Germline V lookup: CDR1 SQVTM, CDR2 ANQGSEA. There are 12 residues in the CDR3. The DNA of the CDR3 is TGCAGCGTTGAAGATGCGGATCCAACCCAGTACTTC. This encodes CSVEDADPTQYF. The whole variable domain, filled in from reference TRBV29-1 and TRBJ2-5, reads SAVISQKPSRDICQRGTSLTIQCQVDSQVTMMFWYRQQPGQSLTLIATANQGSEATYESGFVIDKFPISRPNLTFSTLTVSNMSPEDSSIYLCSVEDADPTQYFGPGTRLLVL.

This clonotype was recorded many times. This chain joins TRBV29-1 and TRBJ2-1; D is unresolved. Trimming pared 4 bases from V and 0 bases from J, leaving 13 bases between. This CDR3 has 15 residues. From germline, CDR1 is SQVTM and CDR2 ANQGSEA. The CDR3 here is CSVVFMGYSYNEQFF. In DNA form, the CDR3 reads TGCAGCGTTGTTTTCATGGGTTACTCCTACAATGAGCAGTTCTTC.

This clonotype appeared many times. V usage is TRBV12-3 or TRBV12-4 and J usage is TRBJ2-7; D possibly matches TRBD1 or TRBD2 (6 bases each). The CDR3 contains 15 residues. The V and J ends lost 5 bases and 3 bases respectively, with 17 bases between them. CDR3 in amino acids: CASSGGPRDNYEQYF. In DNA form, the CDR3 reads TGTGCCAGCAGTGGGGGGCCCCGGGACAACTACGAGCAGTACTTC.

This clonotype occurred a few times. The gene calls are TRBV11-2 and TRBJ2-5; 8 positions agree with TRBD2. CDR1 and CDR2 from the germline V gene are SGHAT and FQNNGV. V lost 6 bases, J lost 2 bases, and 8 bases stayed unmatched. The CDR3 covers 15 residues. CDR3 in amino acids: CASRDSSGGQETQYF. The CDR3 coding sequence is TGTGCCAGCAGAGATTCATCGGGGGGGCAAGAGACCCAGTACTTC.

Only a few counts were recorded for this clonotype. V usage is TRBV7-6 and J usage is TRBJ2-1; the match to TRBD2 covers 11 bases. This CDR3 is built from 16 residues. Germline CDR1 SGHVS, CDR2 FNYEAQ. Trimming cost V 5 bases and J 7 bases; bases outside gene matches: 10. In DNA, the CDR3 is TGTGCCAGCAGCCCTGTCGGGCTAGCGGGAGGTAATGAGCAGTTCTTC. It encodes CASSPVGLAGGNEQFF. Full variable domain (missing parts from reference TRBV7-6 and TRBJ2-1): GAGVSQSPRYKVTKRGQDVALRCDPISGHVSLYWYRQALGQGPEFLTYFNYEAQQDKSGLPNDRFSAERPEGSISTLTIQRTEQRDSAMYRCASSPVGLAGGNEQFFGPGTRLTVL.